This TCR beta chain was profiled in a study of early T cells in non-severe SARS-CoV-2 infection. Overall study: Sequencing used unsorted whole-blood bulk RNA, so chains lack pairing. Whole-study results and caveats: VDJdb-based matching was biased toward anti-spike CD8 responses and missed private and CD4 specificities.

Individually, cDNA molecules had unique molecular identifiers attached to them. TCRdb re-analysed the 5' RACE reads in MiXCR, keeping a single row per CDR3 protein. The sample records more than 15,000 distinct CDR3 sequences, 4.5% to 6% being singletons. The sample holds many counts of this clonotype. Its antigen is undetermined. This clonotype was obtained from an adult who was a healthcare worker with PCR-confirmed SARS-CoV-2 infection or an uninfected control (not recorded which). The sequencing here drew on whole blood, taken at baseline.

The DNA for the CDR3 is TGTGCCAGCAGTTTAGGTTGGTGGAACACCATATATTTT. It codes for CASSLGWWNTIYF. The chain employs TRBV12-3 or TRBV12-4 and TRBJ1-3; the D is unclear. The CDR3 has 13 amino acids. The germline V and J ends were trimmed by 1 base and 7 bases, with 8 bases remaining between them.